Each of the 22 T cell receptor beta chains below was sequenced from the same sample in a study of blood T cell repertoires in COVID-19. Sequenced by immunoSEQ multiplex PCR; TCRdb stores in-frame clones only, minus some. The sample has hundreds of thousands of clones, about 94% seen once; the top ten hold about 0.8%. Source material: peripheral blood. The receptors derive from a man in his 60s with COVID-19, enrolled during active disease.

The rearrangement links TRBV7-2 to TRBJ1-3, with TRBD1 identical over 10 bases. CDR1 is SGHTA and CDR2 is FQGNSA in the germline V gene. The CDR3 contains 18 residues. V trimming: 5 bases; J trimming: 0 bases; junction bases outside the gene matches: 10. CDR3 in DNA: TGTGCCAGCAGCCGGGGACAGGGGCTGGTTGGCTCTGGAAACACCATATATTTT. Residues: CASSRGQGLVGSGNTIYF.

The rearrangement links TRBV30 to TRBJ1-6; 7 bases are a match to TRBD1. The CDR3 length is 15 residues. Germline assignment: CDR1 GTSNPN and CDR2 SVGIG (reference sequence). V shed 3 bases and J 5 bases; nucleotides not matched to a gene: 7. CDR3 DNA sequence: TGTGCCTGGAGCGCCACAGGGGTAAATAATTCACCCCTCCACTTT. Its translation is CAWSATGVNNSPLHF.

The V and J genes are TRBV28 and TRBJ2-2; tentative D call: TRBD1 (5 bases). V dropped 6 bases and J dropped 4 bases, with 15 bases sitting between them. The CDR3 spans 15 residues. Germline CDR1 and CDR2: MDHEN and SYDVKM. CDR3 loop: CASSYVTGFTGELFF. The CDR3 DNA is TGTGCCAGCAGCTACGTAACAGGTTTCACCGGGGAGCTGTTTTTT. Full variable domain (rest looked up from reference TRBV28 and TRBJ2-2): DVKVTQSSRYLVKRTGEKVFLECVQDMDHENMFWYRQDPGLGLRLIYFSYDVKMKEKGDIPEGYSVSREKKERFSLILESASTNQTSMYLCASSYVTGFTGELFFGEGSRLTVL.

This chain links TRBV28 with TRBJ2-7; D possibly corresponds to TRBD1 (5 bases). V was clipped by 1 base and J by 6 bases, with 13 bases between them. The CDR3 covers 14 residues. CDR1 is MDHEN and CDR2 is SYDVKM in the germline V gene. CDR3: CASSLFSRASEQYF. Here the CDR3 DNA reads TGTGCCAGCAGTTTATTTTCCAGGGCATCCGAGCAGTACTTC. The variable domain in full, completed from reference TRBV28 and TRBJ2-7, reads DVKVTQSSRYLVKRTGEKVFLECVQDMDHENMFWYRQDPGLGLRLIYFSYDVKMKEKGDIPEGYSVSREKKERFSLILESASTNQTSMYLCASSLFSRASEQYFGPGTRLTVT.

The chain recombines TRBV4-3 with TRBJ1-3; D gene ambiguous. Germline CDR1 and CDR2: LGHNA and YSLEER. The V end was cut by 0 bases, the J end by 2 bases, with 2 bases between. The CDR3 extends over 13 amino acids. CDR3 sequence: CASSQDTGNTIYF. CDR3 in DNA: TGCGCCAGCAGCCAAGATACTGGAAACACCATATATTTT.

The rearrangement links TRBV5-1 to TRBJ2-7, with TRBD1 identical over 10 bases. The J segment lost 4 bases and the V segment lost 4 bases, leaving 8 bases of the junction unmatched. Per the germline V gene, CDR1 is SGHRS and CDR2 is YFSETQ. The CDR3 is 15 amino acids. The CDR3 here is CASSGGQGGTYEQYF. The CDR3 region has the DNA TGCGCCAGCAGCGGAGGACAGGGGGGGACTTACGAGCAGTACTTC. Full variable domain (missing parts from reference TRBV5-1 and TRBJ2-7): KAGVTQTPRYLIKTRGQQVTLSCSPISGHRSVSWYQQTPGQGLQFLFEYFSETQRNKGNFPGRFSGRQFSNSRSEMNVSTLELGDSALYLCASSGGQGGTYEQYFGPGTRLTVT.

The V call is TRBV6-6, the J call TRBJ2-7; D not resolved. Germline V gene lookup returns CDR1 MNHNY and CDR2 SVGAGI (reference sequence). V lost 7 bases and J 0 bases, leaving 13 bases between the germline ends. This CDR3 spans 14 amino acids. In DNA form, the CDR3 reads TGTGCCAGCACTTCGGCGGCCTTCTCCTACGAGCAGTACTTC. Translating gives CASTSAAFSYEQYF.

CDR3 coding DNA: TGTGCCTGGAGTGACGACGGCAGCGGAGCCACTGAAGCTTTCTTT. It specifies CAWSDDGSGATEAFF. This rearrangement joins TRBV30 to TRBJ1-1; D remains unclear. Germline loops: CDR1 GTSNPN, CDR2 SVGIG (reference sequence). V lost 1 base and J lost 4, with 16 bases in between. CDR3 length: 15 amino acids. The complete variable domain, with remaining parts taken from reference TRBV30 and TRBJ1-1, reads SQTIHQWPATLVQPVGSPLSLECTVEGTSNPNLYWYRQAAGRGLQLLFYSVGIGQISSEVPQNLSASRPQDRQFILSSKKLLLSDSGFYLCAWSDDGSGATEAFFGQGTRLTVV.

This rearrangement joins TRBV12-3 or TRBV12-4 to TRBJ1-1; a weak D match, TRBD1 (5 bases). The CDR3 covers 13 residues. V dropped 7 bases and J dropped 1 base, with 10 bases sitting between them. The CDR3 bases are TGTGCCAGCAAGCCGGGGGAGAACACTGAAGCTTTCTTT. Its protein is CASKPGENTEAFF.

This chain connects TRBV15 to TRBJ2-7, with 10 nucleotides matching TRBD2. The germline CDR1 and CDR2 sequences are LNHNV and YYDKDF (reference sequence). This CDR3 is 16 amino acids long. V lost 1 base and J lost 2; bases outside the gene matches: 5. The CDR3 protein is CATSRGGTSEAYEQYF. The CDR3 coding sequence is TGTGCCACCAGCAGAGGGGGGACTAGCGAGGCCTACGAGCAGTACTTC.

The chain carries TRBV19 and TRBJ2-1; 9 nucleotides match TRBD2. The CDR3 is 14 residues long. Losses at the gene ends were 6 bases for V and 4 bases for J; bases not matched to a gene: 4. CDR1 LNHDA and CDR2 SQIVND come from the germline V gene (reference sequence). CDR3 bases: TGTGCCAGTAGGAATAGCGGGGGTTACAATGAGCAGTTCTTC. Translation: CASRNSGGYNEQFF.

The V gene is TRBV27, the J gene TRBJ1-1, with D maybe TRBD1 (5 bases). Trimming removed 2 bases at V and 6 bases at J, with 10 bases between. CDR1 and CDR2 (germline): MNHEY, SMNVEV (reference sequence). The CDR3 runs 13 residues. The CDR3 spells CASSLQGRPEAFF. CDR3 coding DNA: TGTGCCAGCAGTTTACAGGGTCGCCCTGAAGCTTTCTTT.

This clone came up once. The CDR3 bases are TGTGCCAGCAGTCTAGCGGGAGTGGGGGGACATACGCAGTATTTT. Residues: CASSLAGVGGHTQYF. The chain couples TRBV7-3 to TRBJ2-3; TRBD2 agrees at 10 bases. The CDR3 extends over 15 amino acids. Germline V gene data show CDR1 as SGHTA and CDR2 as FQGTGA. V dropped 6 bases and J dropped 7; count of bases not matched to a gene: 10. Filled out from reference TRBV7-3 and TRBJ2-3, the complete variable domain reads GAGVSQTPSNKVTEKGKYVELRCDPISGHTALYWYRQSLGQGPEFLIYFQGTGAADDSGLPNDRFFAVRPEGSVSTLKIQRTERGDSAVYLCASSLAGVGGHTQYFGPGTRLTVL.

This chain links TRBV19 with TRBJ2-7; maybe TRBD2 (5 bases). The germline V gene encodes CDR1 LNHDA and CDR2 SQIVND (reference sequence). Trimming removed 2 bases from V and 2 bases from J, with 7 bases in between. The CDR3 runs to 13 residues. CDR3 nucleotide sequence: TGTGCCAGTAGTATACACGGGACCTACGAGCAGTACTTC. It yields the protein CASSIHGTYEQYF.

The chain couples TRBV7-2 to TRBJ1-1; weak D call: TRBD1 (6 bases). Trimming took 1 base from V and 2 from J, leaving 11 bases between them. This CDR3 spans 15 amino acids. From germline, CDR1 is SGHTA and CDR2 FQGNSA. This chain's CDR3 is CASSLVAGVNTEAFF. The CDR3 DNA is TGTGCCAGCAGCTTAGTGGCAGGGGTCAACACTGAAGCTTTCTTT.

Regarding this clone: This same CDR3 is encoded by further DNA sequences in the sample. This chain joins TRBV18 and TRBJ1-1, with 7 positions matching TRBD1. Germline loops: CDR1 KGHSH, CDR2 LQKENI. This CDR3 is built from 14 residues. Trimming at V came to 3 bases and at J to 1 base, leaving 2 bases not matched to a gene. The CDR3 region is CASSPGQSNTEAFF. CDR3 DNA sequence: TGTGCCAGCTCACCGGGACAGTCGAACACTGAAGCTTTCTTT.

This chain connects TRBV5-6 to TRBJ1-2; D unclear. The V gene's germline CDR1 is SGHDT and CDR2 YYEEEE. This CDR3 has 13 residues. V was trimmed by 1 base and J by 2 bases, leaving 6 bases between them. CDR3 coding DNA: TGTGCCAGCAGCTTGCAGATAAACTATGGCTACACCTTC. Encoded protein: CASSLQINYGYTF.

The V and J genes are TRBV5-6 and TRBJ2-3, with a tentative D call TRBD2 (6 bases). Germline CDR1 reads SGHDT; CDR2 reads YYEEEE. The CDR3 extends over 12 amino acids. Between the trimmed V and J ends, which lost 10 bases and 2 bases, there was a span of 11 bases. CDR3 sequence (DNA): TGTGCCTCGGAGGGGCTCACAGATACGCAGTATTTT. Translating gives CASEGLTDTQYF.

This clone has a handful of counts. The chain employs TRBV11-2 and TRBJ2-1; 8 bases are shared with TRBD2. The CDR3 spans 17 residues. Germline CDR1 SGHAT, CDR2 FQNNGV. Trimming removed 5 bases from V and 2 bases from J; junction bases left unmatched: 11. CDR3 in DNA: TGTGCCAGCAGCCGCCAGACCCTAGCGGGTACCTACAATGAGCAGTTCTTC. Its protein product is CASSRQTLAGTYNEQFF.

The chain couples TRBV6-5 to TRBJ1-3; the match to TRBD1 covers 7 bases. In germline, CDR1 is MNHEY, CDR2 SVGAGI. CDR3 length: 15 amino acids. After removal of 6 bases from V and 1 base from J, the junction contained 6 bases not matched to a gene. CDR3 nucleotide sequence: TGTGCCAGCAGATATACAGGGGCATCTGGAAACACCATATATTTT. This translates into CASRYTGASGNTIYF.

J is TRBJ1-1 and V is TRBV5-1, with a weak D call TRBD1 (6 bases). Germline V gene data show CDR1 as SGHRS and CDR2 as YFSETQ. Trimming shortened V by 3 bases and J by 7 bases, and 16 bases separated the two germline ends. This CDR3 spans 14 amino acids. The CDR3 DNA follows: TGCGCCAGCAGCTCTCGACAGGATCTCAGTGAAGCTTTCTTT. It is translated as CASSSRQDLSEAFF.

This sequence joins TRBV28 and TRBJ1-3; possible D gene TRBD1, 6 bases. The germline V and J ends were trimmed by 7 bases and 0 bases, with 13 bases remaining between them. CDR3 length: 15 residues. Germline V CDR1 and CDR2: MDHEN, SYDVKM. In DNA, the CDR3 is TGTGCCAGCACGAACACAGGGAGCTCTGGAAACACCATATATTTT. Protein product: CASTNTGSSGNTIYF.